This T cell receptor (beta chain) was captured by sequencing in a study of OX40 agonist ivuxolimab in advanced cancers. Broader study findings: CD8+ T cells (on average) carried more expanded clones than CD4+ T cells. Clones of CD4+ and CD8+ blood T cells grew by week 6 at doses of 0.1 to 3.0 mg/kg.

Measured with immunoSEQ multiplex PCR; TCRdb has only the in-frame clones, and not every one. The table lists around 64,000 clones, approximately 91% of them singletons. Germline V gene data show CDR1 as SGDLS and CDR2 as YYNGEE. This CDR3 region has 12 residues. V was cut by 2 bases and J by 3 bases, with 6 bases left in between. Details on this clone: Its antigen remains unidentified.

This sample comprised CD4+ or CD8+ T cells sorted from blood, obtained in a trial of the OX40 agonist ivuxolimab. The receptor was isolated from an adult with an advanced solid tumor such as melanoma, head and neck, liver or kidney cancer. V and J are TRBV9 and TRBJ2-7; D call uncertain. The CDR3 region has the DNA TGTGCCAGCAGCGTTACGGACTACGAGCAGTACTTC. The encoded protein is CASSVTDYEQYF.